This entry concerns a single TCR beta chain. The length of the CDR3 is 18 residues. The V gene's germline CDR1 is SGDLS and CDR2 YYNGEE. J lost 0 bases, V lost 4 bases, and 14 bases had no gene match. The data derive from a study of regulatory dendritic cells for organ transplantation. Only in-frame clones appear in the TCRdb table, and some are missing; sequencing was by immunoSEQ multiplex PCR. The sample comprises 30,000 to 40,000 clones, about 89% of which are singletons, and approximately 0.059% rests with the top ten. The chain links TRBV9 to TRBJ2-3, with 7 nucleotides matching TRBD1. This clonotype was obtained from a human donor in good health. The sequenced sample consisted of naive CD4+ T cells from blood. Specified subset: CD45RA+ naive T cells. For the CDR3, the DNA is TGTGCCAGCAGCCTCAAGCCTTGGGACAGTGCTAGCACAGATACGCAGTATTTT. Translating gives CASSLKPWDSASTDTQYF.